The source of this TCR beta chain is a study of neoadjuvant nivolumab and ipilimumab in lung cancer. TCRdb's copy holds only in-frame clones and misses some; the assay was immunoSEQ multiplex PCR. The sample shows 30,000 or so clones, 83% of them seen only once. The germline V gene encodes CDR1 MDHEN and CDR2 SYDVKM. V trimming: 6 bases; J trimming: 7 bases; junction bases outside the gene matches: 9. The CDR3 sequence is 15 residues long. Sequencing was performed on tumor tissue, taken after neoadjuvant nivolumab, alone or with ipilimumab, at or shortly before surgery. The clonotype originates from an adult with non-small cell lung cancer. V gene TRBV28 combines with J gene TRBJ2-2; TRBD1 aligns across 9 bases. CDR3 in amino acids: CASRLGQGYSGELFF. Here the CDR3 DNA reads TGTGCCAGCAGGCTGGGACAGGGCTACAGCGGGGAGCTGTTTTTT.